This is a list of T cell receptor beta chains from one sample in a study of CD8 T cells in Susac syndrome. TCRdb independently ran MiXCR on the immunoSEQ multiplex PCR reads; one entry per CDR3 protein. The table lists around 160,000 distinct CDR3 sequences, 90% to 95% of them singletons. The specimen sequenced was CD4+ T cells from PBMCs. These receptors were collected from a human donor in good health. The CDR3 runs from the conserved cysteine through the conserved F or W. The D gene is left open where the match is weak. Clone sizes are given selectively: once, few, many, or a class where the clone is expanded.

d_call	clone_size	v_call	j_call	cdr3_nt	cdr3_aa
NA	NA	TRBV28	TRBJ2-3	TGTGCCAGCAGTCCCAACCAAATGACAGATACGCAGTATTTT	CASSPNQMTDTQYF
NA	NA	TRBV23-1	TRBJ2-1	TGCGCCAGCAGTCAATCGTGGAGGGGCGGCGGGGCATCGGACAATGAGCAGTTCTTC	CASSQSWRGGGASDNEQFF
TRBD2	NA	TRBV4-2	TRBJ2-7	TGTGCCAGCAGCCCTATGACTAGCGGGGTCGGCGAGCAGTACTTC	CASSPMTSGVGEQYF
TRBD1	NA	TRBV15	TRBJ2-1	TGTGCCACCAGCAGGCGGACAGGGGGGATCAATGAGCAGTTCTTC	CATSRRTGGINEQFF
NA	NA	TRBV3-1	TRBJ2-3	TGTGCCAGCAGCCAAGATCTGACCAGCAGGTCAGATACGCAGTATTTT	CASSQDLTSRSDTQYF
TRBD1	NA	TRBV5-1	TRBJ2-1	TGCGCCAGCAGGGCCTCGGGACAGTCCCACAATGAGCAGTTCTTC	CASRASGQSHNEQFF
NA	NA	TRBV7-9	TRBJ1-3	TGTGCCAGCACCTCTGGAAACACCATATATTTT	CASTSGNTIYF
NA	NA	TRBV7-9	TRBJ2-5	TGTGCCAGCAGCTTAGACGTTGTGCGGGTAGCGGAGACCCAGTACTTC	CASSLDVVRVAETQYF
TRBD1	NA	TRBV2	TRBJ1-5	TGTGCCAGCAGTGAAGAGGGGGCCGGTCAGCCCCAGCATTTT	CASSEEGAGQPQHF
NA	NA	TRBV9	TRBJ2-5	TGTGCCAGCAGCGTAGGGTTCGGAAATCAAGAGACCCAGTACTTC	CASSVGFGNQETQYF
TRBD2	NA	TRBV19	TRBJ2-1	TGTGCCAGTAGGCGGGGGGGCCCTCCCAATGAGCAGTTCTTC	CASRRGGPPNEQFF
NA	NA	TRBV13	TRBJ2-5	TGTGCCAGCAGCTTAGGGACAGAAGAGACCCAGTACTTC	CASSLGTEETQYF
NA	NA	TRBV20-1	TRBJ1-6	TGCAGTACGCGAAGGGGCGTTAATTCACCCCTCCACTTT	CSTRRGVNSPLHF
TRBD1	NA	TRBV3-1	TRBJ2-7	TGTGCCAGCAGCGGCCGGGACAGGGCATCAGAGCAGTACTTC	CASSGRDRASEQYF
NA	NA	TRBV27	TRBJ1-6	TGTGCCAGCAGTTTTCTACACAATAATTCACCCCTCCACTTT	CASSFLHNNSPLHF
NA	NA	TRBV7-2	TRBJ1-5	TGTGCCAGCAGCTACAAGGGTGATCAGCCCCAGCATTTT	CASSYKGDQPQHF
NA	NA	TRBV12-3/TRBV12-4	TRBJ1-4	TGTGCCAGCAGTTTTGGAGCTAAAGCTGAAAAACTGTTTTTT	CASSFGAKAEKLFF
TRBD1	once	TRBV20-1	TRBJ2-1	TGCAGTGCTCGAGGACAGGGGTACAATGAGCAGTTCTTC	CSARGQGYNEQFF
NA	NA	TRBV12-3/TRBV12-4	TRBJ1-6	TGTGCCAGCAGGCCGGGACTCGGGAATTCACCCCTCCACTTT	CASRPGLGNSPLHF
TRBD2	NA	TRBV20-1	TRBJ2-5	TGCAGTGCTAGAAGGACTAGCGGGGTGACCCTCCAAGAGACCCAGTACTTC	CSARRTSGVTLQETQYF
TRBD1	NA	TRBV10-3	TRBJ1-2	TGTGCCATCAGTGAGGGTACAGGGGGCTATGGCTACACCTTC	CAISEGTGGYGYTF
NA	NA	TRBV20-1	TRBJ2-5	TGCAGTGCAACCCCCGGGACCCTGGGGGGAGAGACCCAGTACTTC	CSATPGTLGGETQYF
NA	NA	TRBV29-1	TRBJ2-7	TGCAGCGTTGTCTTCTACGAGCAGTACTTC	CSVVFYEQYF
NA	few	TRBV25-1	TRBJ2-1	TGTGCCAGTGGCGCCAACAATGAGCAGTTCTTC	CASGANNEQFF
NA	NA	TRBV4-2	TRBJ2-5	TGTGCCAGCAGCCAAGACGGGGGACGGAAAGAGACCCAGTACTTC	CASSQDGGRKETQYF
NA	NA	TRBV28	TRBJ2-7	TGTGCCAGCAGGGGGTTGGGGCAGCCTGGCGAGCAGTACTTC	CASRGLGQPGEQYF
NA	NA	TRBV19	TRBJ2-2	TGTGCCAGTAGTATCCGGGGCGCCGGGGAGCTGTTTTTT	CASSIRGAGELFF
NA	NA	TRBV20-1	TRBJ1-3	TGCAGTGCAAAACAGGGTTCCTCTGGAAACACCATATATTTT	CSAKQGSSGNTIYF
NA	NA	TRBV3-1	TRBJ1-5	TGTGCCAGCAGCCCGGGACACAGCAATCAGCCCCAGCATTTT	CASSPGHSNQPQHF
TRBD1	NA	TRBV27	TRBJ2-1	TGTGCCAGCAGTTTAGCGACAGGGATCAATGAGCAGTTCTTC	CASSLATGINEQFF
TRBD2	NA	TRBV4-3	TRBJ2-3	TGCGCCAGCAGCCAAGGGTCTAGCGGGGGGGCCACCACAGATACGCAGTATTTT	CASSQGSSGGATTDTQYF
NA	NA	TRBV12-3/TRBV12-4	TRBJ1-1	TGTGCCAGCAGTCCTCAAGGGTGGGCGAACACTGAAGCTTTCTTT	CASSPQGWANTEAFF
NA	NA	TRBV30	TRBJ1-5	TGTGCCTGGTCCGTGGACCCAGGTCAGCCCCAGCATTTT	CAWSVDPGQPQHF
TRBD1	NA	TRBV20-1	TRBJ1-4	TGCAGTGCTAGAGATCGCGAGACAGGGACTAATGAAAAACTGTTTTTT	CSARDRETGTNEKLFF
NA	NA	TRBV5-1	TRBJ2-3	TGCGCCAGCAGCTTGGAAGGCCTGGGCACAGATACGCAGTATTTT	CASSLEGLGTDTQYF
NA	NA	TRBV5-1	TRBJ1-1	TGCGCCAGCAGCTTCGAGGCAGGGCGTGGCACTGAAGCTTTCTTT	CASSFEAGRGTEAFF
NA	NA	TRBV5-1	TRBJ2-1	TGCGCCAGCAGCCTGGGCAGGGCTATACTCTCCTACAATGAGCAGTTCTTC	CASSLGRAILSYNEQFF
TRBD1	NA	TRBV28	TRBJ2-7	TGTGCCAGCAGGAGGACAGGGGCCAACGAGCAGTACTTC	CASRRTGANEQYF
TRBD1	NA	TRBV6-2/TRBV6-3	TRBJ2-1	TGTGCCAGCAGCGGACAGGGGGTCGGTGAGCAGTTCTTC	CASSGQGVGEQFF